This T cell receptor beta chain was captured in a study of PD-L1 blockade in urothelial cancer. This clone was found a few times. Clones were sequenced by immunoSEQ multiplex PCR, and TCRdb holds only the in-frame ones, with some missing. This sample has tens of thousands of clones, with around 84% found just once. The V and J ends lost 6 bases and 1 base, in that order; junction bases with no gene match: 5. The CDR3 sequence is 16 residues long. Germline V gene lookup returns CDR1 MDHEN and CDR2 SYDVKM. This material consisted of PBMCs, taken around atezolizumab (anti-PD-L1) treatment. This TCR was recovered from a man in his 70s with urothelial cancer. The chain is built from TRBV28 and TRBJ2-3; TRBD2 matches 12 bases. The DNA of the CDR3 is TGTGCCAGCAGAACTCGACTAGCGGGAGGCACAGATACGCAGTATTTT. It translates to CASRTRLAGGTDTQYF.